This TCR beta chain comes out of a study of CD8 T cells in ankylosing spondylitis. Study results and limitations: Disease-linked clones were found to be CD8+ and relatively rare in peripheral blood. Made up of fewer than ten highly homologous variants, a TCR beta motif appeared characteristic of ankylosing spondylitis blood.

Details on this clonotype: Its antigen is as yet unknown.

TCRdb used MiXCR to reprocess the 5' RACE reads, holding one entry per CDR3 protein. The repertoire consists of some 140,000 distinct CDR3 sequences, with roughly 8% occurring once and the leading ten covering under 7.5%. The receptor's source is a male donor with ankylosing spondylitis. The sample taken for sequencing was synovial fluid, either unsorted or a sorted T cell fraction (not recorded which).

CDR3 bases: TGCAGTGCTGCGCTTGGCAACACCATATATTTT. Protein: CSAALGNTIYF. V usage is TRBV20-1 and J usage is TRBJ1-3; D is uncertain. The CDR3 is 11 amino acids. The germline gives CDR1 DFQATT, CDR2 SNEGSKA (reference sequence). Trimming cost V 5 bases and J 7 bases, with 9 bases left between them.